This is a list of T cell receptor beta chains from one sample in a study of neurological immune-mediated disorders. TCRdb re-called the 5' RACE reads through MiXCR, storing one row per CDR3 protein. The profile shows 81,000 or so distinct CDR3 sequences, just over 5% of them singletons. The sample taken for sequencing was PBMCs. The receptors stem from a woman younger than 45 with multiple sclerosis. CDR3s include the opening cysteine and the closing phenylalanine or tryptophan. Fields, in order: V gene, clone size, D gene, J gene, CDR3 DNA, CDR3 protein. The D gene is left open where the match is weak. The size field is filled for only some rows; it gives once, few, many or a size class.

TRBV29-1	many	TRBD1	TRBJ2-7	TGCAGCGCTGAACAGGGGGCAGGGTACGAGCAGTACTTC	CSAEQGAGYEQYF
TRBV10-3	many	NA	TRBJ1-5	TGTGCCATCAGTGAGGAGGGTATGGGTCAGCCCCAGCATTTT	CAISEEGMGQPQHF
TRBV2	many	NA	TRBJ1-5	TGTGCCAGCAGTGAATTGGGGAATGGGCAGCCCCAGCATTTT	CASSELGNGQPQHF
TRBV20-1	few	NA	TRBJ2-2	TGCAGTGCCCCGGAGCCCACCGGGGAGCTGTTTTTT	CSAPEPTGELFF
TRBV30	many	TRBD1	TRBJ1-2	TGTGCCTGGGAAGGGACAGACTATGGCTACACCTTC	CAWEGTDYGYTF
TRBV5-1	many	TRBD2	TRBJ2-7	TGCGCCAGCAGCTTGGCTCTAGCGGGATCCGAGCAGTACTTC	CASSLALAGSEQYF
TRBV27	many	NA	TRBJ2-3	TGTGCCAGCAGTGTTAGTCGAGGGGGTACGCAGTATTTT	CASSVSRGGTQYF
TRBV20-1	many	TRBD2	TRBJ2-1	TGCAGTGCTAGGAGGACTAGCGGGTATAATGAGCAGTTCTTC	CSARRTSGYNEQFF
TRBV6-5	many	TRBD1	TRBJ2-3	TGTGCCAGCAGTTGGGGGACAGGGCAGGCTACGCAGTATTTT	CASSWGTGQATQYF
TRBV5-8	many	NA	TRBJ1-4	TGTGCCAGCAGCTTGGCGGTGCGTCCGGTGCAGGGGTTGGGTGAAAAACTGTTTTTT	CASSLAVRPVQGLGEKLFF
TRBV5-6	few	NA	TRBJ2-5	TGTGCCAGCACCCTTGGCGTACTCCAAGAGACCCAGTACTTC	CASTLGVLQETQYF
TRBV7-2	many	TRBD2	TRBJ2-5	TGTGCCAGCAGCTTAGCGCGGGGGAGGGAGACCCAGTACTTC	CASSLARGRETQYF
TRBV20-1	few	TRBD1	TRBJ2-1	TGCAGTGCTAAAGATCGGGACAGGGGATACAATGAGCAGTTCTTC	CSAKDRDRGYNEQFF
TRBV20-1	many	TRBD2	TRBJ2-5	TGCAGTGCTAGAGTCCTAGCGGGGTCCCCCCAAGAGACCCAGTACTTC	CSARVLAGSPQETQYF
TRBV20-1	few	NA	TRBJ2-2	TGCAGTGCTACCTCCGGGCCAAACACCGGGGAGCTGTTTTTT	CSATSGPNTGELFF
TRBV20-1	many	NA	TRBJ1-6	TGCAGTGCTAGAGATGGCGCTTCCTCCTATAATTCACCCCTCCACTTT	CSARDGASSYNSPLHF
TRBV9	NA	NA	TRBJ2-5	TGTGCCAGCAGCTCCGGGGGTTTGGAGACCCAGTACTTC	CASSSGGLETQYF
TRBV11-2	few	NA	TRBJ2-7	TGTGCCAGCAGCTTAGAGGCATACAGCCCAGAGCAGTACTTC	CASSLEAYSPEQYF
TRBV5-1	many	NA	TRBJ2-3	TGCGCCAGCAGCTTGGTGGTTGCAGATACGCAGTATTTT	CASSLVVADTQYF
TRBV5-1	many	TRBD2	TRBJ2-1	TGCGCCAGCAGCTTTGTACTAGCGGGAGGGGCTAGTGAGCAGTTCTTC	CASSFVLAGGASEQFF
TRBV6-5	many	NA	TRBJ2-2	TGTGCCAGCAGTTACGTCACTAACACCGGGGAGCTGTTTTTT	CASSYVTNTGELFF
TRBV5-6	many	NA	TRBJ2-1	TGTGCCAGCAGCTTCTTGGGGGAAGGGTACAATGAGCAGTTCTTC	CASSFLGEGYNEQFF
TRBV20-1	many	NA	TRBJ2-1	TGCAGTGCTAGAGCTCACTCAGCCTACAATGAGCAGTTCTTC	CSARAHSAYNEQFF
TRBV9	few	TRBD2	TRBJ2-2	TGTGCCACCTCCGGGGGGGGGCTAGCGAGGAACGGGGAGCTGTTTTTT	CATSGGGLARNGELFF